This T cell receptor beta chain was recovered during a study of PD-L1 blockade in urothelial cancer. Study-wide findings and caveats: For patients with durable benefit, tumor-infiltrating T lymphocytes were more numerous.

J lost 5 bases, V lost 4 bases, and 3 bases had no gene match. In germline, CDR1 is MNHGY, CDR2 SAAAGT. The CDR3 loop spans 13 amino acids. Assay: immunoSEQ multiplex PCR; the TCRdb copy retains only in-frame clones and omits some. The sample shows more than 35,000 clones, 36% of them seen only once. With regard to this clone: Antigen unknown.

The sequencing used tumor tissue, collected before atezolizumab (anti-PD-L1) treatment. This rearrangement joins TRBV6-8 to TRBJ1-1; 8 bases are shared with TRBD1. This receptor was identified in a man aged 55 to 70 with urothelial cancer. This CDR3 is CASSSQGGTEAFF. The CDR3, as DNA: TGTGCCAGCAGTTCACAGGGGGGAACTGAAGCTTTCTTT.